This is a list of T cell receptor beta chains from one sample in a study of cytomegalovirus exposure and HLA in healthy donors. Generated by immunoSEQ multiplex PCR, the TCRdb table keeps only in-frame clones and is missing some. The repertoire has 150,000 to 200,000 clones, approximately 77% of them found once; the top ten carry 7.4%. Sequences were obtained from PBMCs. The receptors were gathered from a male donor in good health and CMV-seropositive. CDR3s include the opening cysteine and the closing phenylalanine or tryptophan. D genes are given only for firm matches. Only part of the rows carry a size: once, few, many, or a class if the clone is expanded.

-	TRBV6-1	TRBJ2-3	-	CASPSAGITDTQYF	TGTGCCAGCCCCTCCGCGGGGATCACAGATACGCAGTATTTT
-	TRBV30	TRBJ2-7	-	CAWSVRSTDEQYF	TGTGCCTGGAGTGTAAGATCAACGGACGAGCAGTACTTC
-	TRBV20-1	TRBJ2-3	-	CSARVSDTQYF	TGCAGTGCGAGAGTATCCGATACGCAGTATTTT
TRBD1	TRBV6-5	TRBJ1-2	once	CASRGTGTAGYTF	TGTGCCAGCAGAGGGACAGGGACGGCTGGCTACACCTTC
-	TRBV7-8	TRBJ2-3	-	CASSLLSTDTQYF	TGTGCCAGCAGCTTACTCAGCACAGATACGCAGTATTTT
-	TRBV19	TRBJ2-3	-	CASSAAGGTDTQYF	TGTGCCAGTAGTGCCGCCGGAGGGACAGATACGCAGTATTTT
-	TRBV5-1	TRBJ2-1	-	CASSSRYEQFF	TGCGCCAGCAGCTCTAGGTATGAGCAGTTCTTC
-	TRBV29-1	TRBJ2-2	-	CSGRGSGNTGELFF	TGCAGCGGCAGGGGTTCGGGAAACACCGGGGAGCTGTTTTTT
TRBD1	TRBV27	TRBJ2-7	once	CASSLEGGGQGGEQYF	TGTGCCAGCAGTTTAGAGGGTGGGGGACAGGGAGGCGAGCAGTACTTC
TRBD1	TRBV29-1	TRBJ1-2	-	CSADDRGRNGYTF	TGCAGCGCCGACGACAGGGGCCGAAATGGCTACACCTTC
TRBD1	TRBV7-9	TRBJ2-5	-	CASSDLHGQTGDVETQYF	TGTGCCAGCAGCGATCTTCACGGTCAGACAGGGGATGTGGAGACCCAGTACTTC
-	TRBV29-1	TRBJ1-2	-	CSVRQDNYGYTF	TGCAGCGTTCGGCAGGATAACTATGGCTACACCTTC
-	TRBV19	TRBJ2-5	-	CASSNPHRGGGGETQYF	TGTGCCAGTAGTAACCCTCATCGGGGTGGAGGTGGAGAGACCCAGTACTTC